The rows below give T cell receptor beta chains drawn from one sample of a study of T cell responses to AZD1222 COVID-19 vaccine. This table comes from immunoSEQ multiplex PCR, and its TCRdb copy is limited to in-frame clones, with some not included. The sample lists about 75,000 clones, around 88% occurring once. Sequencing used peripheral blood, obtained 28 days after the second dose of the MenACWY control vaccine. The receptors derive from an adult who received the MenACWY meningococcal vaccine as a control. CDR3s include the opening cysteine and the closing phenylalanine or tryptophan. The D gene is left open where the match is weak. Not every row has a clone size; where given, it reads once, few, many or a size class.

clone_size | j_call | v_call | d_call | cdr3_nt | cdr3_aa
NA | TRBJ1-2 | TRBV19 | NA | TGTGCCAGTAGCACCGGGGGATCCTATGGCTACACCTTC | CASSTGGSYGYTF
few | TRBJ1-1 | TRBV19 | TRBD1 | TGTGCCAGTACCCCGGACAGGGTGAACACTGAAGCTTTCTTT | CASTPDRVNTEAFF
NA | TRBJ2-5 | TRBV24-1 | TRBD2 | TGTGCCACCAGTGATTTCAGGGTGGGTAGCGGGATGAAAGAGACCCAGTACTTC | CATSDFRVGSGMKETQYF
NA | TRBJ1-6 | TRBV11-2 | NA | TGTGCCAGCAGCTTAGGACAGATCTATAATTCACCCCTCCACTTT | CASSLGQIYNSPLHF
NA | TRBJ2-7 | TRBV2 | NA | TGTGCCAGCAGGGGAACCTTTAAACGGGAGCAGTACTTC | CASRGTFKREQYF
NA | TRBJ1-5 | TRBV10-2 | NA | TGCGCCAGCAGTGAGTCGGCAGGGATGGGCAATCAGCCCCAGCATTTT | CASSESAGMGNQPQHF
few | TRBJ1-5 | TRBV19 | NA | TGTGCCAGTCAACAACCCACTGGGGATTTAAACAATCAGCCCCAGCATTTT | CASQQPTGDLNNQPQHF
few | TRBJ2-7 | TRBV2 | NA | TGTGCCAGCACCACGGTCCCCCCCGAGCAGTACTTC | CASTTVPPEQYF
NA | TRBJ1-4 | TRBV6-5 | TRBD1 | TGTGCCAGCAGTTACGGGACAGGCAACGAAAAACTGTTTTTT | CASSYGTGNEKLFF
NA | TRBJ1-4 | TRBV18 | NA | TGTGCCAGCTCACCTCGACAGGCCTCAACTAATGAAAAACTGTTTTTT | CASSPRQASTNEKLFF
NA | TRBJ2-5 | TRBV7-2 | TRBD2 | TGTGCCAGCATGGACGGGCGCACCACTAGCGGGGTAGCAGGGACCCAGTACTTC | CASMDGRTTSGVAGTQYF
NA | TRBJ2-7 | TRBV10-3 | TRBD1 | TGTGCCATCAGTGAGTCACAGGGGGCCGGGGGCGAGCAGTACTTC | CAISESQGAGGEQYF
few | TRBJ1-2 | TRBV5-1 | TRBD1 | TGCGCCAGCAGCTCTGGACAGGGGGTCGCCTTGGGCTACACCTTC | CASSSGQGVALGYTF
NA | TRBJ2-1 | TRBV7-9 | TRBD2 | TGTGCCAGCAGCTTTGGGGGGGACGTCAATGAGCAGTTCTTC | CASSFGGDVNEQFF
NA | TRBJ1-5 | TRBV19 | NA | TGTGCCAGTAGAGGACACCTCAATCAGCCCCAGCATTTT | CASRGHLNQPQHF
NA | TRBJ2-7 | TRBV7-8 | NA | TGTGCCAGCAGCTTAGCAAAGGGCCCATCCTACGAGCAGTACTTC | CASSLAKGPSYEQYF
NA | TRBJ1-5 | TRBV6-1 | NA | TGTGCCAGCAGTGAGTTGGCAGCTAATTCTTCGCCCCAGCATTTT | CASSELAANSSPQHF
NA | TRBJ2-3 | TRBV3-1/TRBV3-2 | TRBD2 | TGTGCCAGCAGCCAACCTGGACTAGCGGGGGGGCCTTCAGATACGCAGTATTTT | CASSQPGLAGGPSDTQYF
NA | TRBJ1-1 | TRBV7-8 | NA | TGTGCCAGCAGCATCCTCCGAGGACCTGAAGCTTTCTTT | CASSILRGPEAFF
once | TRBJ1-6 | TRBV7-2 | NA | TGTGCCAGCAGGCTAATGACAGGAAAAGAGTCACCCCTCCACTTT | CASRLMTGKESPLHF
NA | TRBJ1-4 | TRBV30 | TRBD1 | TGTGCCTGGAGCATCGGACAGGGTGAAAAACTGTTTTTT | CAWSIGQGEKLFF
NA | TRBJ2-1 | TRBV9 | TRBD1 | TGTGCCAGCAGCGTGAGGGGACAGGGGAGGAATGAGCAGTTCTTC | CASSVRGQGRNEQFF
NA | TRBJ1-1 | TRBV28 | NA | TGTGCCAGCAGTTTGGGCCAGATCACTGAAGCTTTCTTT | CASSLGQITEAFF
NA | TRBJ2-3 | TRBV5-1 | TRBD2 | TGCGCCAGCAGCCTCGCTAGCGGGGCGGGCACAGATACGCAGTATTTT | CASSLASGAGTDTQYF
NA | TRBJ1-1 | TRBV7-9 | NA | TGTGCCAGCAGTGCTGATGGACCAAAAGCTTTCTTT | CASSADGPKAFF
NA | TRBJ2-1 | TRBV5-6 | TRBD1 | TGTGCCAGCAGTAGGGACAGGGGCTATGAGCAGTTCTTC | CASSRDRGYEQFF
NA | TRBJ2-1 | TRBV27 | TRBD2 | TGTGCCAGCAGTCCCTGGACTAGCGGGGGTTTCTACAATGAGCAGTTCTTC | CASSPWTSGGFYNEQFF